Only a few counts were recorded for the clone carrying this T cell receptor (beta chain). Its antigen is unidentified. The TCRbeta library was prepared with unique molecular identifiers. TCRdb used MiXCR to reprocess the PCR reads, holding one entry per CDR3 protein. The repertoire holds around 440,000 distinct CDR3 sequences, with around 16% as singletons. The data were obtained in a study of T-cell reconstitution after alpha-beta-depleted transplantation in children. Notes on the study in general: At around two months after transplant, the alpha-beta T cells were reportedly derived from several hundred expanded clones that came from non-depleted graft cells. In some patients, recipient T cells and intrathymic progenitors surviving conditioning explained high day-60 diversity.

Germline CDR1 is SGHDT and CDR2 is YYEEEE. This CDR3 contains 17 residues. Between the trimmed V and J ends, which lost 2 bases and 1 base, there was a span of 17 bases. The chain combines TRBV5-6 with TRBJ2-3, with D perhaps matching TRBD1 or TRBD2 (5 bases each). This clonotype originated in a boy younger than two who had a stem cell transplant for Wiskott-Aldrich syndrome, so the T cells may come from the graft donor. The sample in question was PBMCs, mostly from graft donor cells, obtained 360 days after TCRalphabeta/CD19-depleted stem cell transplant. CDR3: CASSLRWSGSRTDTQYF. In DNA form, the CDR3 reads TGTGCCAGCAGCTTAAGGTGGTCAGGGAGCCGCACAGATACGCAGTATTTT.